This T cell receptor (beta chain) appears in the sequencing data of a study of blood T cell repertoires in COVID-19. On the study more broadly: Some COVID-19 samples were acute and others convalescent; all came from the United States, Italy and Spain.

Methods used by the authors: By means of reference gene primer amplification, nucleated cell counts were estimated. Some clones are missing from TCRdb's copy, which holds only in-frame ones; the method was immunoSEQ multiplex PCR. For V, J and clone size, that table is used; D and trimming come from the DNA. The data hold 150,000 to 200,000 clones, with 83% observed a single time. Participant age was 18 to 89 years, and participants resided in fewer than 30 US areas. Assignment of participants to cohorts was predicated upon participant-reported clinical history. This clone was recorded only once. Sequences were obtained from PBMCs or T cells enriched from blood (not recorded which). The receptor comes from a woman aged 45-65 years in a cohort exposed to, infected with or recovered from COVID-19 (not recorded which).

This chain's CDR3 is CASSLGDSGANVLTF. The CDR3 DNA follows: TGTGCCAGCAGCTTAGGAGACTCTGGGGCCAACGTCCTGACTTTC. This chain joins TRBV7-9 and TRBJ2-6, with D uncertain. V lost 1 base and J 0 bases, leaving 4 bases between the germline ends. The CDR3 consists of 15 residues. The germline gives CDR1 SEHNR, CDR2 FQNEAQ (reference sequence).